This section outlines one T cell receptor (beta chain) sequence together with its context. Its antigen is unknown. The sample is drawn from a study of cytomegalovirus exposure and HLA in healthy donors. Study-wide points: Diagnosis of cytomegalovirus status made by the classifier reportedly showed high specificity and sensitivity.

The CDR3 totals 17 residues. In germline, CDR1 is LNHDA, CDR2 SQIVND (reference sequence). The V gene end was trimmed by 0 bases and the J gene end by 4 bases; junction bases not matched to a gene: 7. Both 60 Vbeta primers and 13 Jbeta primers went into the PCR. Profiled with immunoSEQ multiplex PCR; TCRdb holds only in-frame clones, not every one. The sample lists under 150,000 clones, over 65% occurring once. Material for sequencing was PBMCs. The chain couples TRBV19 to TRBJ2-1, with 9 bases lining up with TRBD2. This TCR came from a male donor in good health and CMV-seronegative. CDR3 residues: CASSIDPLREGYNEQFF. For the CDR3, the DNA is TGTGCCAGTAGTATAGATCCCCTGCGGGAGGGGTACAATGAGCAGTTCTTC.